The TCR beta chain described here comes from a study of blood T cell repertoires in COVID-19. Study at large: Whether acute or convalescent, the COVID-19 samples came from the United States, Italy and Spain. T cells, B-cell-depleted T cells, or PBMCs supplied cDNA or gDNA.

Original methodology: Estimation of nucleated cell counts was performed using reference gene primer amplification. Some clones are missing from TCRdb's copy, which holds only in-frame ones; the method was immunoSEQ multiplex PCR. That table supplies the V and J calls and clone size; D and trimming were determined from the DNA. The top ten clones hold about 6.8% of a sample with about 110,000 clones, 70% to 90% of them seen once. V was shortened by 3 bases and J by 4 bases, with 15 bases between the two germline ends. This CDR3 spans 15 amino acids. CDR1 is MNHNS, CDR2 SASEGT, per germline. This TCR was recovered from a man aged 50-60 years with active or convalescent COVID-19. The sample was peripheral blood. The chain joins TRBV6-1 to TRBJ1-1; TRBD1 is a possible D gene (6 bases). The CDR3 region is CASSDGALGATEAFF. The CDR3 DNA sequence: TGTGCCAGCAGTGACGGGGCACTGGGGGCCACTGAAGCTTTCTTT.